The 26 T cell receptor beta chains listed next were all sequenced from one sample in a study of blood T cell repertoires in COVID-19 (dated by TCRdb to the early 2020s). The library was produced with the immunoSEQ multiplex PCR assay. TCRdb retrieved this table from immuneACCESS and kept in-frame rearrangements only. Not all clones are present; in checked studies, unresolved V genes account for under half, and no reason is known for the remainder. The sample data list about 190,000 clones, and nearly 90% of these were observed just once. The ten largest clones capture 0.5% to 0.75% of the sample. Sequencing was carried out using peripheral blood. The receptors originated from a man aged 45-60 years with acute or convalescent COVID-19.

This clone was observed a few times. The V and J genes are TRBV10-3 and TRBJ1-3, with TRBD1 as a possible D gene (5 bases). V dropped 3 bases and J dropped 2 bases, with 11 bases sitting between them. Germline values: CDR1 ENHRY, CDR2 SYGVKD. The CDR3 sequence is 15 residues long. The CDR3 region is CAISDTRGTGNTIYF. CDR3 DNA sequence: TGTGCCATCAGTGATACGCGGGGGACTGGAAACACCATATATTTT.

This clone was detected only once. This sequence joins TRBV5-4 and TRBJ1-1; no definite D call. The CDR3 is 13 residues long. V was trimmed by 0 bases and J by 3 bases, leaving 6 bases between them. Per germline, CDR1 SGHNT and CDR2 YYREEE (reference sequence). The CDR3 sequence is CASSLGPDTEAFF. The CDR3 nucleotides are TGTGCCAGCAGCTTGGGCCCGGACACTGAAGCTTTCTTT.

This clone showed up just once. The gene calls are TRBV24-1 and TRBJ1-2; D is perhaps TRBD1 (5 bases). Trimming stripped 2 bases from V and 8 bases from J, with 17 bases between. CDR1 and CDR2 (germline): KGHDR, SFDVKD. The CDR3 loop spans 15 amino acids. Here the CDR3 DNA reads TGTGCCACCAGTGATTCAACCCGGACCCAGGGAGGCTACACCTTC. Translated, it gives CATSDSTRTQGGYTF.

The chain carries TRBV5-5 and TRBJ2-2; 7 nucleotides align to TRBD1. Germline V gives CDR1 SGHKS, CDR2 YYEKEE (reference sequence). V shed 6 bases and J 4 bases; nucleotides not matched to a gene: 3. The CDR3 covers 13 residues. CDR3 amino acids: CASIRGPTGELFF. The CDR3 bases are TGTGCCAGCATTAGGGGGCCCACCGGGGAGCTGTTTTTT.

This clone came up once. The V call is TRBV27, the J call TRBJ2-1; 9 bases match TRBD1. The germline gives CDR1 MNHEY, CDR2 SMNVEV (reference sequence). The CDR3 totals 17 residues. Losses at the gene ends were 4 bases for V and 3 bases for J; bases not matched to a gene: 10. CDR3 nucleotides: TGTGCCAGCAGTTCGAGGGACAGGGAACTAGGCTACAATGAGCAGTTCTTC. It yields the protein CASSSRDRELGYNEQFF.

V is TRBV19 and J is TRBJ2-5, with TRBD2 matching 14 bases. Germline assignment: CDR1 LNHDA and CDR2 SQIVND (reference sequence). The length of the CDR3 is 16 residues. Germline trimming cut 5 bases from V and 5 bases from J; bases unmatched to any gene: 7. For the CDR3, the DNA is TGTGCCAGTAGTCCGACTAGCGGGAGGGCCGTTGAGACCCAGTACTTC. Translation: CASSPTSGRAVETQYF.

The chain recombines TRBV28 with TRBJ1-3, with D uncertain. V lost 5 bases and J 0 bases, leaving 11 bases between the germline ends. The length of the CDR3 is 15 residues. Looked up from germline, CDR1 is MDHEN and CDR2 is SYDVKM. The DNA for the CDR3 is TGTGCCAGCAGTCCAACAGTCTACTCTGGAAACACCATATATTTT. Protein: CASSPTVYSGNTIYF.

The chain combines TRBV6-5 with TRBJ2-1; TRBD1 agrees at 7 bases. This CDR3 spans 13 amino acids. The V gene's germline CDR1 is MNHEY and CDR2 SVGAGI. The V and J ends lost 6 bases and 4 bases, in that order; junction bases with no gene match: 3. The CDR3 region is CASRGTAYNEQFF. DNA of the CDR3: TGTGCCAGCAGGGGGACAGCATACAATGAGCAGTTCTTC.

CDR3 coding DNA: TGTGCCAGCAGCTTTTTGTCGGGAGTGATCACAGATACGCAGTATTTT. Its translation: CASSFLSGVITDTQYF. The genes are TRBV7-9 and TRBJ2-3; tentatively, D is TRBD2 (6 bases). CDR3 length: 16 amino acids. Between the trimmed V and J ends, which lost 3 bases and 2 bases, there was a span of 15 bases. Germline V gives CDR1 SEHNR, CDR2 FQNEAQ (reference sequence).

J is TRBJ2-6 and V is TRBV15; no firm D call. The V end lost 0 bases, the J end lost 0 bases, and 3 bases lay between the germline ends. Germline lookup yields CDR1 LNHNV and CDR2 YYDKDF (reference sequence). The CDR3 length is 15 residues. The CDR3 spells CATSRDISGANVLTF. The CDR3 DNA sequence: TGTGCCACCAGCAGAGACATCTCTGGGGCCAACGTCCTGACTTTC.

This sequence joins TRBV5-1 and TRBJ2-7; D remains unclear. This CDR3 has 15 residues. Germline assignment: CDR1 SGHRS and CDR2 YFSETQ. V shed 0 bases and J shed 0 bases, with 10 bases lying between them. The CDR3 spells CASSLGGRNSYEQYF. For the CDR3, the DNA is TGCGCCAGCAGCTTGGGTGGCAGGAACTCCTACGAGCAGTACTTC.

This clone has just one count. CDR3 amino acids: CASSYNTGTQYF. The CDR3 nucleotides read TGTGCCAGCAGTTATAATACGGGTACGCAGTATTTT. The chain joins TRBV6-2 or TRBV6-3 to TRBJ2-3; D is undetermined. The CDR3 runs to 12 residues. V lost 3 bases to trimming and J lost 8 bases, with 9 bases between them. From germline, CDR1 is MNHEY and CDR2 SVGEGT.

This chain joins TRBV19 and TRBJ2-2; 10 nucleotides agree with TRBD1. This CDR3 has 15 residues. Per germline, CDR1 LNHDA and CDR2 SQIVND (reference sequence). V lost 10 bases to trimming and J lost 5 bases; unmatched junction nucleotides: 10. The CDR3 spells CATYLPGQGTGELFF. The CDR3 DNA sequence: TGTGCCACCTATCTTCCGGGACAGGGGACCGGGGAGCTGTTTTTT. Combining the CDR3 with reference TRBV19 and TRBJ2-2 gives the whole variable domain DGGITQSPKYLFRKEGQNVTLSCEQNLNHDAMYWYRQDPGQGLRLIYYSQIVNDFQKGDIAEGYSVSREKKESFPLTVTSAQKNPTAFYLCATYLPGQGTGELFFGEGSRLTVL.

The CDR3: CASSSPPRGVYEQYF. CDR3 DNA sequence: TGTGCCAGCAGCTCCCCCCCCAGGGGCGTATACGAGCAGTACTTC. The chain joins TRBV7-2 to TRBJ2-7; tentatively, D is TRBD1 (6 bases). The CDR3 sequence is 15 residues long. Looked up from germline, CDR1 is SGHTA and CDR2 is FQGNSA. V was clipped by 4 bases and J by 4 bases, with 17 bases between them. Combining the CDR3 with reference TRBV7-2 and TRBJ2-7 gives the whole variable domain GAGVSQSPSNKVTEKGKDVELRCDPISGHTALYWYRQSLGQGLEFLIYFQGNSAPDKSGLPSDRFSAERTGGSVSTLTIQRTQQEDSAVYLCASSSPPRGVYEQYFGPGTRLTVT.

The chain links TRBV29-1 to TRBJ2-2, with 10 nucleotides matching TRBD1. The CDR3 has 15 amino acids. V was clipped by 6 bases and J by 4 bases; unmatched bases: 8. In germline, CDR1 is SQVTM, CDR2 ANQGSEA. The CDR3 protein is CSVERTGGGTGELFF. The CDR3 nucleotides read TGCAGCGTGGAACGGACAGGGGGAGGCACCGGGGAGCTGTTTTTT.

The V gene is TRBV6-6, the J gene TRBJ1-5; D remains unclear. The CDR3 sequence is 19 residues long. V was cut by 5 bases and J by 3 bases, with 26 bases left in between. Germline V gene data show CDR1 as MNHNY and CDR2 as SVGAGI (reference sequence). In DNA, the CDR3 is TGTGCCAGCAGTCCCTACCCCCAAGCTGAGAAAAAATCCAATCAGCCCCAGCATTTT. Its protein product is CASSPYPQAEKKSNQPQHF.

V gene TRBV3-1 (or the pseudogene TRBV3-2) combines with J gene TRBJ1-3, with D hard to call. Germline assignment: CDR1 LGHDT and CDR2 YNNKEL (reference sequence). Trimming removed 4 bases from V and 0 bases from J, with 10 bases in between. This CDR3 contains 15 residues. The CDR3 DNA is TGTGCCAGCAGCCCACGCGGGGTCTCTGGAAACACCATATATTTT. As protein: CASSPRGVSGNTIYF.

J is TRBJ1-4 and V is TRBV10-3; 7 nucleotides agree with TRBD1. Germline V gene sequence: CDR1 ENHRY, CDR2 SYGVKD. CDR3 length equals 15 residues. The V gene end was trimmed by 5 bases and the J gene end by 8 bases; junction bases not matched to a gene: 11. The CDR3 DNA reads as TGTGCCATCAGTCAGGATATGGTGACAGGGGAAAAACTGTTTTTT. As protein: CAISQDMVTGEKLFF.

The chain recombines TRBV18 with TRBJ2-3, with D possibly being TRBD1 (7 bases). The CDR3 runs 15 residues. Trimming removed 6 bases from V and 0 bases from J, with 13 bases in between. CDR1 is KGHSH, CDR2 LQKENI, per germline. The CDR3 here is CASSPTGTSTDTQYF. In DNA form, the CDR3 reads TGTGCCAGCTCGCCGACAGGGACTAGCACAGATACGCAGTATTTT.

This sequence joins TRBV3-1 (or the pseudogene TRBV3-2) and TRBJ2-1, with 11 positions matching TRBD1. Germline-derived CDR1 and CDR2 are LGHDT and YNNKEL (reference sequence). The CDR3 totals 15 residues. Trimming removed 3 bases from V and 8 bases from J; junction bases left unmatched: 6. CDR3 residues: CASSHGTGGSHEQFF. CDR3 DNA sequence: TGTGCCAGCAGCCACGGGACAGGGGGAAGCCATGAGCAGTTCTTC.

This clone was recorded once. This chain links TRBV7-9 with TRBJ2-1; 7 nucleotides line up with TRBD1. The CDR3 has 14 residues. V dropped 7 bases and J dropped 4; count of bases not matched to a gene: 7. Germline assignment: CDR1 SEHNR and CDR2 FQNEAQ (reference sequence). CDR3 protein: CASTPGTEYNEQFF. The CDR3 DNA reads TGTGCCAGCACTCCTGGGACAGAATACAATGAGCAGTTCTTC. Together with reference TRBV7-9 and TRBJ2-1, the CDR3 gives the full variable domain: DTGVSQNPRHKITKRGQNVTFRCDPISEHNRLYWYRQTLGQGPEFLTYFQNEAQLEKSRLLSDRFSAERPKGSFSTLEIQRTEQGDSAMYLCASTPGTEYNEQFFGPGTRLTVL.

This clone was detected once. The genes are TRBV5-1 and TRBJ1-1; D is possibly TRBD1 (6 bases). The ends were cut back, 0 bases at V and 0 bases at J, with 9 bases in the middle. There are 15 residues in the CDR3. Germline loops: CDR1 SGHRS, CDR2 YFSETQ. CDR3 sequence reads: CASSLEGVVNTEAFF. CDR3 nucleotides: TGCGCCAGCAGCTTGGAGGGGGTGGTGAACACTGAAGCTTTCTTT.

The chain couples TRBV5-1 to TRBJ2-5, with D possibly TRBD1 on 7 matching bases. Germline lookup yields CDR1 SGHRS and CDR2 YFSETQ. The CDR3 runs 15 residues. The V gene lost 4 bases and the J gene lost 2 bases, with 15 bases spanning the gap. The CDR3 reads CASSGGTALQETQYF. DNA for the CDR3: TGCGCCAGCAGCGGGGGGACAGCACTTCAAGAGACCCAGTACTTC.

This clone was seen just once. The CDR3 protein is CASSPGQGDLGEQYF. CDR3 nucleotide sequence: TGTGCCAGCTCACCGGGACAGGGGGATTTAGGCGAGCAGTACTTC. This chain links TRBV18 with TRBJ2-7; 11 positions match TRBD1. V gave up 3 bases and J gave up 6 bases; unmatched junction bases: 7. Germline V gene data show CDR1 as KGHSH and CDR2 as LQKENI. There are 15 residues in the CDR3.

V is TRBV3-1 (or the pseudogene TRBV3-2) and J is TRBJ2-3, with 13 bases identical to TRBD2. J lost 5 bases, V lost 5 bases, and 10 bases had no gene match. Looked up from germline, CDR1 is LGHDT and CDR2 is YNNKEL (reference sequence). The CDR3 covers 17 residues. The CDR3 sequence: CASSYERTSGGIDTQYF. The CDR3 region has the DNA TGTGCCAGCAGCTACGAGAGGACTAGCGGGGGTATAGATACGCAGTATTTT.

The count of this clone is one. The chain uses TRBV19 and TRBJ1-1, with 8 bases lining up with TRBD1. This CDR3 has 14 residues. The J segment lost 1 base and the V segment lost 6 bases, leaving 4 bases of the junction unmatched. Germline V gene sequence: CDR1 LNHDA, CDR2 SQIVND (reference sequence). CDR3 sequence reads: CASRTGERNTEAFF. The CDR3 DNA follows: TGTGCCAGTAGGACAGGGGAAAGGAACACTGAAGCTTTCTTT.